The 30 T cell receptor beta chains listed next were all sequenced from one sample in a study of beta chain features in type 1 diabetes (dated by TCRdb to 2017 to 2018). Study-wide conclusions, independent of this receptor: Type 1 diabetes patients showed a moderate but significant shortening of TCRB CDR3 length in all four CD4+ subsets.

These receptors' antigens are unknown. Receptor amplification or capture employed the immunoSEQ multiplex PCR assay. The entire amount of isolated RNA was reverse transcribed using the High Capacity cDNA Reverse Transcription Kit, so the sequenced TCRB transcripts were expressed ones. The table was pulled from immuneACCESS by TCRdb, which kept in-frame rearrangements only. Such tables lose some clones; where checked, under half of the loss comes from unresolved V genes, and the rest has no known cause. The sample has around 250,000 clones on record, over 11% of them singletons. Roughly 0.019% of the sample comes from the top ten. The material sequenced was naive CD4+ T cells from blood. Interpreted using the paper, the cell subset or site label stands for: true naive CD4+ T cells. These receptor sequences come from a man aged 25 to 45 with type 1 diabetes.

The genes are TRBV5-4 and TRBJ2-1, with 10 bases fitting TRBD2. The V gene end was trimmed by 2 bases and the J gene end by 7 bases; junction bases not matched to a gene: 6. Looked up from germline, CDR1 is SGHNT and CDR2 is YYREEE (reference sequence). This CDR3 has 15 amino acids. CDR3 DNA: TGTGCCAGCAGCTTAGGTACTAGCGGGACAAATGAGCAGTTCTTC. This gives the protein CASSLGTSGTNEQFF.

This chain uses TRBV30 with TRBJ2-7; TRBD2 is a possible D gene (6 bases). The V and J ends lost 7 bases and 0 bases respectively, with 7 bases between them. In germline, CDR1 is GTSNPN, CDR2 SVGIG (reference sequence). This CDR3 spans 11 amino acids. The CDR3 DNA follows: TGTGCCTTGGGACTCTCCTACGAGCAGTACTTC. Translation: CALGLSYEQYF.

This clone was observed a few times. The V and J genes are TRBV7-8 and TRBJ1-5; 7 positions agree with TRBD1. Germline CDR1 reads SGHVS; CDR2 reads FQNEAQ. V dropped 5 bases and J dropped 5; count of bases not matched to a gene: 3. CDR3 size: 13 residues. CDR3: CASSTDRDQPQHF. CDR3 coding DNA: TGTGCCAGCAGCACCGACAGGGATCAGCCCCAGCATTTT. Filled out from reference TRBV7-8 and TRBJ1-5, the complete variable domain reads GAGVSQSPRYKVAKRGQDVALRCDPISGHVSLFWYQQALGQGPEFLTYFQNEAQLDKSGLPSDRFFAERPEGSVSTLKIQRTQQEDSAVYLCASSTDRDQPQHFGDGTRLSIL.

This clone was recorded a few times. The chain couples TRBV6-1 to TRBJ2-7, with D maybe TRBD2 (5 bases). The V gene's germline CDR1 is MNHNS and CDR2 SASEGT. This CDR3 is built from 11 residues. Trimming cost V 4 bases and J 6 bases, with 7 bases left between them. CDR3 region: CASSGGPEQYF. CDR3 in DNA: TGTGCCAGCAGTGGAGGGCCCGAGCAGTACTTC.

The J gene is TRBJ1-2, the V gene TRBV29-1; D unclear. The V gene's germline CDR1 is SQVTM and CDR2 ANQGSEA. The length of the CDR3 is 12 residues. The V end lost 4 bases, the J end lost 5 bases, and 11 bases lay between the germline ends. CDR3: CSVGSPRYGYTF. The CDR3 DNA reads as TGCAGCGTTGGCAGCCCGAGGTATGGCTACACCTTC.

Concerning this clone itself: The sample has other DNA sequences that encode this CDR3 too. The CDR3 DNA follows: TGCGCCAGCAGCTCAGGAAGCTCCTACAATGAGCAGTTCTTC. This gives the protein CASSSGSSYNEQFF. The V call is TRBV5-1, the J call TRBJ2-1, with D unclear. The CDR3 runs 14 residues. Germline CDR1 is SGHRS and CDR2 is YFSETQ. V lost 3 bases, J lost 0 bases, and 7 bases lay in between.

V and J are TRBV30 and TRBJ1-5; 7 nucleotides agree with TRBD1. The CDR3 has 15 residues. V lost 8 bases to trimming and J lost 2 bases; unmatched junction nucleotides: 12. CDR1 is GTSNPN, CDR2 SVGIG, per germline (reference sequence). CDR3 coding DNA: TGTGCCCTGGCCCAGGGGGAGGTGGGCAATCAGCCCCAGCATTTT. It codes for CALAQGEVGNQPQHF.

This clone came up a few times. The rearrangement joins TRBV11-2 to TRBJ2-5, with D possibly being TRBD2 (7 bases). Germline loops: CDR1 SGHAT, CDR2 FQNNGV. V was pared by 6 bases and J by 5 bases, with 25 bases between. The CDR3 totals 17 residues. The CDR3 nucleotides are TGTGCCAGCAGTCGAGAAAGAGGCGGGGGCAGTACTGAGACCCAGTACTTC. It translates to CASSRERGGGSTETQYF.

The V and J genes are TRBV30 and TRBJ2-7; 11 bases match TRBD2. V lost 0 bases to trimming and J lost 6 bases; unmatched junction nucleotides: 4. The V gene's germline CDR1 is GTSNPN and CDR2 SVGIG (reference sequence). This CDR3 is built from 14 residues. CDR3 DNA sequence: TGTGCCTGGAGTGTAGTAGCGGGAGGGAGCGAGCAGTACTTC. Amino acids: CAWSVVAGGSEQYF.

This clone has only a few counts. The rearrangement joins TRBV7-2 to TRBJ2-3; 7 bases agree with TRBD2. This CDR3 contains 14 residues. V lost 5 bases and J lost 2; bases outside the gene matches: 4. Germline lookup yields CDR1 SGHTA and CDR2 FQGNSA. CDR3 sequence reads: CASSTLADTDTQYF. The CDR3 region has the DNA TGTGCCAGCAGCACGCTAGCGGACACAGATACGCAGTATTTT.

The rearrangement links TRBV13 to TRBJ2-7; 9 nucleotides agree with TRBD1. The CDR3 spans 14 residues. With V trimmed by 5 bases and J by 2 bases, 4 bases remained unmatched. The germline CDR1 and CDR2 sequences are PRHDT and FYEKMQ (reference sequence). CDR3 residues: CASSPGTGPYEQYF. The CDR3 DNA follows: TGTGCCAGCAGCCCGGGGACAGGGCCCTACGAGCAGTACTTC.

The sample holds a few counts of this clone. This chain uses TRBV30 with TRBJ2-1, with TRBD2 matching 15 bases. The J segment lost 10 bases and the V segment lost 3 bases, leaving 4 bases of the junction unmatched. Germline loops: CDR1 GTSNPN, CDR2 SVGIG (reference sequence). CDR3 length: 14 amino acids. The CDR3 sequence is CAWSGLAGGSEQFF. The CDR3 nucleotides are TGTGCCTGGAGCGGACTAGCGGGGGGGAGCGAGCAGTTCTTC.

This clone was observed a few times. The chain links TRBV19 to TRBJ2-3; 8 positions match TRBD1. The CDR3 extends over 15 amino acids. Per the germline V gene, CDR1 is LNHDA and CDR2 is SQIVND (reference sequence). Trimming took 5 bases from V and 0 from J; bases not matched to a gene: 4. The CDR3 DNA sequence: TGTGCCAGTAGTGGCCGGGACAGGAGCACAGATACGCAGTATTTT. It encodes CASSGRDRSTDTQYF. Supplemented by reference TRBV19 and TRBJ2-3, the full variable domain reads DGGITQSPKYLFRKEGQNVTLSCEQNLNHDAMYWYRQDPGQGLRLIYYSQIVNDFQKGDIAEGYSVSREKKESFPLTVTSAQKNPTAFYLCASSGRDRSTDTQYFGPGTRLTVL.

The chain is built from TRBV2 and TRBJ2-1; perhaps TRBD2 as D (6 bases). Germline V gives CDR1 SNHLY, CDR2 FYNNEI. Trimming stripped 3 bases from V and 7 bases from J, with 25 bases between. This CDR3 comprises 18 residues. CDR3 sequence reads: CASSDPAVIRAGRNEQFF. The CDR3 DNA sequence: TGTGCCAGCAGTGACCCCGCAGTAATCAGGGCAGGGAGGAATGAGCAGTTCTTC.

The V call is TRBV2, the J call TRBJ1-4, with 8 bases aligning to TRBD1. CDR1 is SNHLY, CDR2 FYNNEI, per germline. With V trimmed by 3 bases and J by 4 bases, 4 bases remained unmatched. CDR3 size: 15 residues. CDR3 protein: CASSERDRSNEKLFF. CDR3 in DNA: TGTGCCAGCAGTGAGCGGGACAGGAGTAATGAAAAACTGTTTTTT.

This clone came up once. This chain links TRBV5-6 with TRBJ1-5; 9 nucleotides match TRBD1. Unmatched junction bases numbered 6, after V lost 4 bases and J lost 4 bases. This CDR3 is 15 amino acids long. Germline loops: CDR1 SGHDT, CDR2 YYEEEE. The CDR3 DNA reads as TGTGCCAGCAGCCCCGGGACAGGGCTTAATCAGCCCCAGCATTTT. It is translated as CASSPGTGLNQPQHF.

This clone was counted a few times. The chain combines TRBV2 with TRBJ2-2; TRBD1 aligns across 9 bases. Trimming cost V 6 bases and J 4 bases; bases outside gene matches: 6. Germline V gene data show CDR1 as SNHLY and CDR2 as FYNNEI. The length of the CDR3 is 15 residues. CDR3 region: CASSATGGSTGELFF. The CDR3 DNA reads TGTGCCAGCAGCGCTACAGGGGGCAGCACCGGGGAGCTGTTTTTT.

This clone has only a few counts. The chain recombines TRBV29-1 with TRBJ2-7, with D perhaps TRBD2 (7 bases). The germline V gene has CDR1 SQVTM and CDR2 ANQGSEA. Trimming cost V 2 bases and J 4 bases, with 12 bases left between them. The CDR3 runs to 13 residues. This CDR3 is CSVEPGGTYEQYF. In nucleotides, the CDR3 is TGCAGCGTTGAACCGGGGGGCACGTACGAGCAGTACTTC.

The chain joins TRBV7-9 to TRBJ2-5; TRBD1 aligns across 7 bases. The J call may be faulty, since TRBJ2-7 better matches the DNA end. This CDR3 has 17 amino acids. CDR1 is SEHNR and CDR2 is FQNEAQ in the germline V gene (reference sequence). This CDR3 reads CASSRGQRLGPSYEQYF. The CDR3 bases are TGTGCCAGCAGCCGGGGACAGAGGTTGGGACCCTCCTACGAGCAGTACTTC.

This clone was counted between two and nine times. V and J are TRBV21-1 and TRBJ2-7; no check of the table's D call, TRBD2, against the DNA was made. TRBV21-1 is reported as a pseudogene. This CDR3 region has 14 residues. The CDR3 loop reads CASSDWGDSYEQYF. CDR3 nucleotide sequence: TGTGCCAGCAGCGACTGGGGGGACTCCTACGAGCAGTACTTC.

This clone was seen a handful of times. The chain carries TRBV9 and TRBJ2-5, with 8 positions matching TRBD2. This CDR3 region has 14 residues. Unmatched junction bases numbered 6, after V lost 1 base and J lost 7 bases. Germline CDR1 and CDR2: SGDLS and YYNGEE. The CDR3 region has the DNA TGTGCCAGCAGCGTAACTAGCGGTACTTCGACCCAGTACTTC. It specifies CASSVTSGTSTQYF.

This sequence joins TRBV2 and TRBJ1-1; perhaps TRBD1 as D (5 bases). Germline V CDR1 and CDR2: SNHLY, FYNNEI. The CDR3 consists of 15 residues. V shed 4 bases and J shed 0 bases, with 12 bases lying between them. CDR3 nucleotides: TGTGCCAGCAGTGTACAGGAGGGCATGAACACTGAAGCTTTCTTT. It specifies CASSVQEGMNTEAFF.

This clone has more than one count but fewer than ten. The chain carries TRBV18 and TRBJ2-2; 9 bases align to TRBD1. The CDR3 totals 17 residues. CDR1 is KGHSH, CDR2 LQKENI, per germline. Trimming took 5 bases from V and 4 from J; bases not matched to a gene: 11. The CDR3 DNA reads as TGTGCCAGCTCATCCTTCGCGGGACAGGGTTTCACCGGGGAGCTGTTTTTT. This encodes CASSSFAGQGFTGELFF.

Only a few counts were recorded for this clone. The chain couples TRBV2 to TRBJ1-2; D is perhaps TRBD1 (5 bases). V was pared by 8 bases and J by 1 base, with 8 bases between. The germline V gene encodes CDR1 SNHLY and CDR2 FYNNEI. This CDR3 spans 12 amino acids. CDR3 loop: CASGGDNYGYTF. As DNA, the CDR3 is TGTGCCAGCGGGGGGGATAACTATGGCTACACCTTC. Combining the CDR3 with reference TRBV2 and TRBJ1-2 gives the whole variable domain EPEVTQTPSHQVTQMGQEVILRCVPISNHLYFYWYRQILGQKVEFLVSFYNNEISEKSEIFDDQFSVERPDGSNFTLKIRSTKLEDSAMYFCASGGDNYGYTFGSGTRLTVV.

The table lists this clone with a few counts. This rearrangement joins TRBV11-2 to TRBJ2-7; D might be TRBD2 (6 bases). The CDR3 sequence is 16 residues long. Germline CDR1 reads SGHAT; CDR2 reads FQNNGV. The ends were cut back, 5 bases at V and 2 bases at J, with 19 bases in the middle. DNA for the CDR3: TGTGCCAGCAGCCTCAGGGCCGGGACTCCGACCTACGAGCAGTACTTC. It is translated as CASSLRAGTPTYEQYF.

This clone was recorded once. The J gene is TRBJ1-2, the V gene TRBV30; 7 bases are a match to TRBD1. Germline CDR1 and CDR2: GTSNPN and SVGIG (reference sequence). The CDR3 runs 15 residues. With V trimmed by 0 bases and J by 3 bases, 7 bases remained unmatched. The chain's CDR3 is CAWSVPGQRHYGYTF. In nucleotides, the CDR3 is TGTGCCTGGAGTGTGCCGGGACAGAGGCACTATGGCTACACCTTC.

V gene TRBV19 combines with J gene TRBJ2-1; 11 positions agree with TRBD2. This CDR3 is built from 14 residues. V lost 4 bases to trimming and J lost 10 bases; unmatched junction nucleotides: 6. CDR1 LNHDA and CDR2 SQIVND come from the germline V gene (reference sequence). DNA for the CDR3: TGTGCCAGTAGTAAGACTAGCGGGATAGACGAGCAGTTCTTC. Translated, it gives CASSKTSGIDEQFF. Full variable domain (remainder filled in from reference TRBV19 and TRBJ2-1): DGGITQSPKYLFRKEGQNVTLSCEQNLNHDAMYWYRQDPGQGLRLIYYSQIVNDFQKGDIAEGYSVSREKKESFPLTVTSAQKNPTAFYLCASSKTSGIDEQFFGPGTRLTVL.

CDR3 residues: CASSTGQGGETQYF. The DNA of the CDR3 is TGCGCCAGCAGCACAGGACAGGGCGGAGAGACCCAGTACTTC. The chain links TRBV5-1 to TRBJ2-5, with 8 bases identical to TRBD1. The CDR3 consists of 14 residues. CDR1 is SGHRS, CDR2 YFSETQ, per germline. J lost 4 bases, V lost 4 bases, and 6 bases had no gene match.

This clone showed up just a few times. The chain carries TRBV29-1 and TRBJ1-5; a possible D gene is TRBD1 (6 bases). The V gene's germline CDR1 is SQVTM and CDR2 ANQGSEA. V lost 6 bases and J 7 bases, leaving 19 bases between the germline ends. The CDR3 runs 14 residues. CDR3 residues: CSVLSGDIMQPQHF. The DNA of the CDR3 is TGCAGCGTCCTGTCAGGGGATATAATGCAGCCCCAGCATTTT. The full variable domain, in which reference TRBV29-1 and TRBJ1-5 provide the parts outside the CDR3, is SAVISQKPSRDICQRGTSLTIQCQVDSQVTMMFWYRQQPGQSLTLIATANQGSEATYESGFVIDKFPISRPNLTFSTLTVSNMSPEDSSIYLCSVLSGDIMQPQHFGDGTRLSIL.

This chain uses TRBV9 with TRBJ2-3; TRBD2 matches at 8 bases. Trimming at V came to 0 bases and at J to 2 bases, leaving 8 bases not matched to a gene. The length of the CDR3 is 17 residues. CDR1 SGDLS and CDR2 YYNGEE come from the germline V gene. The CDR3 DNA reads TGTGCCAGCAGCGTAGGGCTAGCGGGCGCCTCCACAGATACGCAGTATTTT. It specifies CASSVGLAGASTDTQYF. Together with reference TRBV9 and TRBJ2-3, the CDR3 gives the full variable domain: DSGVTQTPKHLITATGQRVTLRCSPRSGDLSVYWYQQSLDQGLQFLIQYYNGEERAKGNILERFSAQQFPDLHSELNLSSLELGDSALYFCASSVGLAGASTDTQYFGPGTRLTVL.